This T cell receptor beta chain was observed in a study of blood T cell repertoires in COVID-19. Study at large: Acute and convalescent COVID-19 specimens originated in the United States, Italy and Spain. Nucleic acid was either cDNA or gDNA, and it came from T cells, B-cell-depleted T cells, or PBMCs.

Original analysis: Quantification of nucleated cells was approximated via reference gene primer amplification. Sequenced by immunoSEQ multiplex PCR; TCRdb stores in-frame clones only, minus some. D and trimming were read from the DNA, whereas the V and J calls and clone size are those reported in that table. The sample lists approximately 300,000 clones; 70% to 90% were seen once. The germline gives CDR1 DFQATT, CDR2 SNEGSKA (reference sequence). V lost 3 bases to trimming and J lost 6 bases, with 15 bases between them. The CDR3 extends over 14 amino acids. V and J are TRBV20-1 and TRBJ1-5; no clear D gene. This clonotype originated in a woman aged 50 to 60 with active or convalescent COVID-19. The sequenced material came from peripheral blood. This CDR3 is CSASSGEGIQPQHF. The CDR3, as DNA: TGCAGTGCTAGTTCCGGGGAGGGAATTCAGCCCCAGCATTTT.